This T cell receptor beta chain was documented in a study of T-cell reconstitution after alpha-beta-depleted transplantation in children. Study findings and constraints: At the one-year point after transplant, T-cell counts and TCRbeta diversity were found to come mostly from T cells that had been newly produced. Two months or so post-transplant, alpha-beta T cells reportedly derived from several hundred expanded graft clones. Surviving recipient T cells and thymic progenitors underlay high day-60 TCRbeta diversity in some patients.

This clonotype appeared many times. Its antigen is as yet unknown. Unique molecular identifiers tagged the TCRbeta library. TCRdb re-analysed the PCR reads in MiXCR, keeping a single row per CDR3 protein. This sample has hundreds of thousands of distinct CDR3 sequences; about an eighth occur once, and the top ten carry around 0.8%. This CDR3 has 11 amino acids. The germline gives CDR1 MDHEN, CDR2 SYDVKM. J is TRBJ1-3 and V is TRBV28; the D gene is possibly TRBD1 (5 bases). The receptor comes from a girl under 10 years old with congenital amegakaryocytic thrombocytopenia, due to receive a stem cell transplant. The material was PBMCs, obtained before TCRalphabeta/CD19-depleted stem cell transplant. This CDR3 is CVTQAGNTIYF. CDR3 DNA: TGTGTCACACAGGCTGGAAACACCATATATTTT. The whole variable domain, filled in from reference TRBV28 and TRBJ1-3, reads DVKVTQSSRYLVKRTGEKVFLECVQDMDHENMFWYRQDPGLGLRLIYFSYDVKMKEKGDIPEGYSVSREKKERFSLILESASTNQTSMYLCVTQAGNTIYFGEGSWLTVV.